These 3 T cell receptor beta chains originate from one sample sequenced in a study of T cells in localized non-small cell lung cancer. Data came from immunoSEQ multiplex PCR; TCRdb stores just in-frame clones and leaves some out. The sample holds some 19,000 clones, 85% to 95% seen once. Specimen: peripheral blood, collected before any cancer treatment. The receptors here all came from a male donor at least 60 years old with stage I squamous cell lung carcinoma.

CDR3 nucleotide sequence: TGTGCCAGCAGCGGACACAGGGTTGGCACTGAAGCTTTCTTT. Protein product: CASSGHRVGTEAFF. The chain employs TRBV5-4 and TRBJ1-1; a weak D match, TRBD1 (6 bases). With 4 bases removed from V and 4 bases from J, the gap between germline ends came to 14 bases. Germline V gives CDR1 SGHNT, CDR2 YYREEE (reference sequence). The CDR3 extends over 14 amino acids.

This clone was seen just once. A read error may produce the germline difference seen at one junction end. V usage is TRBV28 and J usage is TRBJ2-7, with a possible D match to TRBD2 (6 bases). The CDR3 spans 12 residues. CDR1 and CDR2 (germline): MDHEN, SYDVKM. The CDR3: CASSPHAGTPLF. CDR3 DNA: TGTGCCAGCAGTCCCCATGCCGGGACTCCCCTTTTC.

The chain uses TRBV7-8 and TRBJ2-3; the D is unclear. V gave up 1 base and J gave up 3 bases, with 11 bases separating them. Germline V gene sequence: CDR1 SGHVS, CDR2 FQNEAQ. The CDR3 length is 15 residues. The DNA for the CDR3 is TGTGCCAGCAGCTTAGGACCGAGGAGAACAGATACGCAGTATTTT. Translation: CASSLGPRRTDTQYF.